This T cell receptor beta chain was captured by sequencing in a study of cytotoxic CD8 clonotypes in ibrutinib-treated CLL. Notes on this clone: Its antigen is as yet unknown.

Regarding the study as a whole: Baseline levels were approached again at progression, after clonality had risen at ibrutinib response.

J gave up 6 bases and V 5 bases, and 17 bases lay outside the gene matches. The CDR3 runs to 17 residues. From germline, CDR1 is MDHEN and CDR2 SYDVKM. The data were produced by immunoSEQ multiplex PCR, yet TCRdb's version contains in-frame clones alone and is incomplete. The repertoire holds over 130,000 clones, with about 84% as singletons. The genes are TRBV28 and TRBJ1-2; 8 bases line up with TRBD1. This sample comprised PBMCs, obtained after 36 months of ibrutinib treatment. This receptor was obtained from a human donor with chronic lymphocytic leukemia. CDR3 residues: CASSPIGPLGQGNGYTF. As DNA, the CDR3 is TGTGCCAGCAGTCCGATAGGCCCCCTCGGACAGGGCAATGGCTACACCTTC.